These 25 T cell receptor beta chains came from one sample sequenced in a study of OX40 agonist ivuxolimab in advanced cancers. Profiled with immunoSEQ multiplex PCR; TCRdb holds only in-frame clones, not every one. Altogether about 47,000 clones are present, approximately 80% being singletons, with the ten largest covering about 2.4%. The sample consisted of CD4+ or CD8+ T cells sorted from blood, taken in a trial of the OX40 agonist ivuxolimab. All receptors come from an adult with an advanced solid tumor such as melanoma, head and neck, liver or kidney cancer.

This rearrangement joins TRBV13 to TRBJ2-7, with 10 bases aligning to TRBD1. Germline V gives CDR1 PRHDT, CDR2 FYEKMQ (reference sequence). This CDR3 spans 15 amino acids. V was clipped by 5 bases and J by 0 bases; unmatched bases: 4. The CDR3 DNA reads TGTGCCAGCAGCGCTGGGACAGGGGACTCCTACGAGCAGTACTTC. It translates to CASSAGTGDSYEQYF.

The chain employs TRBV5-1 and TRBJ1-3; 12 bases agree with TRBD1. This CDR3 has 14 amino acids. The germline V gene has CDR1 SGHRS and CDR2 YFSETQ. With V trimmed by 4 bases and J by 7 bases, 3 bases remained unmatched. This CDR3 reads CASSVGQGANTIYF. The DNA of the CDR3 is TGCGCCAGCAGCGTGGGACAGGGGGCGAACACCATATATTTT.

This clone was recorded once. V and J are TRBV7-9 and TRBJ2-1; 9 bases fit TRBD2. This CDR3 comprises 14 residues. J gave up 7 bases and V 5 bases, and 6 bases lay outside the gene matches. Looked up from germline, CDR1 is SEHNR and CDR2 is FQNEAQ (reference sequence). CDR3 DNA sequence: TGTGCCAGCAGCGATGGGACTAGCTGGAATGAGCAGTTCTTC. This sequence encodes CASSDGTSWNEQFF.

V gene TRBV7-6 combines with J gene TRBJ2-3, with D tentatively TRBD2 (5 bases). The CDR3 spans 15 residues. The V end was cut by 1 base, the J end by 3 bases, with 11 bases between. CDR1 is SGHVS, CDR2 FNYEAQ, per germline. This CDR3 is CASSLGESRTDTQYF. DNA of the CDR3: TGTGCCAGCAGCTTAGGGGAGAGCCGTACAGATACGCAGTATTTT.

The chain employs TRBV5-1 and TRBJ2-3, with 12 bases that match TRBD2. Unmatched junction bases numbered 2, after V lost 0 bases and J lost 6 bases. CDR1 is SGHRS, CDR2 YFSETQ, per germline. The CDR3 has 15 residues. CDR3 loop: CASSLASGGADTQYF. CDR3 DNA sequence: TGCGCCAGCAGCTTGGCTAGCGGGGGGGCTGATACGCAGTATTTT.

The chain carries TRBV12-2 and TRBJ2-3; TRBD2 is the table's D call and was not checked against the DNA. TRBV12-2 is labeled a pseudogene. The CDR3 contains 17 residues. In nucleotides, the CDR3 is TGTGCAAGTCGGCTCCGGGACTCCTGCAGCAGCACAGATACGCAGTATTTT. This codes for CASRLRDSCSSTDTQYF.

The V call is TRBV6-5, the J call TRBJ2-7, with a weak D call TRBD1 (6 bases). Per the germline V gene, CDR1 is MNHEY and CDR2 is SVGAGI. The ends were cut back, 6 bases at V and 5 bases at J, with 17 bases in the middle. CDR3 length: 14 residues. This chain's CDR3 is CASRPPGGRNEQYF. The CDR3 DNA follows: TGTGCCAGCAGACCTCCTGGGGGCAGGAACGAGCAGTACTTC.

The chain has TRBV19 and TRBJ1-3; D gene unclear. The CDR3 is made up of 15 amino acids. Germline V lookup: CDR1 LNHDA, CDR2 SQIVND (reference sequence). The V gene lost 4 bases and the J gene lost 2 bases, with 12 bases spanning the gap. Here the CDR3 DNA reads TGTGCCAGTAGTAACCCCGGACCGGCTGGAAACACCATATATTTT. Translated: CASSNPGPAGNTIYF.

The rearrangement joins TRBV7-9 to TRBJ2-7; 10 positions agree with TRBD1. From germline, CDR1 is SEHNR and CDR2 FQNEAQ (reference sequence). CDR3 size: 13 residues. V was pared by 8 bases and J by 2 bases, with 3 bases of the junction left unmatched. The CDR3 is CASGQGVAYEQYF. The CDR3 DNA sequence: TGTGCCAGCGGACAGGGGGTGGCCTACGAGCAGTACTTC.

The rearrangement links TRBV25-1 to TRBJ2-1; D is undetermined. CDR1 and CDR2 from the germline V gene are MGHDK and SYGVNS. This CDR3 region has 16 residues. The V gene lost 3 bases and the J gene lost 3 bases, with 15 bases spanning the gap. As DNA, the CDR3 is TGTGCCAGCAGTGATCCCAGAGAGGCCCTCTACAATGAGCAGTTCTTC. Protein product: CASSDPREALYNEQFF.

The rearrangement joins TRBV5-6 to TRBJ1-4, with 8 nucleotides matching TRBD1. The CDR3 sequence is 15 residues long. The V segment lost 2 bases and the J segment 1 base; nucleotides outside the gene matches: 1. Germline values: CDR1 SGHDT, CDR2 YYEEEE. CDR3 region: CASSLTGGTNEKLFF. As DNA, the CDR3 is TGTGCCAGCAGCTTAACAGGGGGAACTAATGAAAAACTGTTTTTT.

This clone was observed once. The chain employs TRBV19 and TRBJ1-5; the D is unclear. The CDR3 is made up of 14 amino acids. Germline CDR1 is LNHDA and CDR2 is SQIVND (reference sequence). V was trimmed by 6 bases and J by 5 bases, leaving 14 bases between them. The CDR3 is CASRRSRADQPQHF. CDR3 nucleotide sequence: TGTGCCAGTAGAAGGAGTCGGGCTGATCAGCCCCAGCATTTT.

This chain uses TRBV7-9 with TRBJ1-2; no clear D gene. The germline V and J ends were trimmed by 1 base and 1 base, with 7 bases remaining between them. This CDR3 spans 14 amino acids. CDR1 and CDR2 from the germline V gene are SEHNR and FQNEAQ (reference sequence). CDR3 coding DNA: TGTGCCAGCAGCTTAGACGCGTTTAACTATGGCTACACCTTC. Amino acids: CASSLDAFNYGYTF.

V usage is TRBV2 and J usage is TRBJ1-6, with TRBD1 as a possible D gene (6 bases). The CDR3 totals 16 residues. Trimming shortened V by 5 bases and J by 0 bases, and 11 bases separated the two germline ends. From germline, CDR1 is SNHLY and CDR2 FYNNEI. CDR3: CASSQQDSSYNSPLHF. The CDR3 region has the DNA TGTGCCAGCAGTCAACAGGACAGCTCCTATAATTCACCCCTCCACTTT.

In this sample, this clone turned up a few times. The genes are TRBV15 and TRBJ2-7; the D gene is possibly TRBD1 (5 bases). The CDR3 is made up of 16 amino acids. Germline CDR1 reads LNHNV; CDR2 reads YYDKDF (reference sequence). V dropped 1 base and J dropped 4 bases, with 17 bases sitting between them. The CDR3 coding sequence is TGTGCCACCAGCAGAGGCCTACAGGCCCTATGGTACGAGCAGTACTTC. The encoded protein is CATSRGLQALWYEQYF. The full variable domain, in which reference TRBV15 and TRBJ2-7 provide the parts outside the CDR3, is DAMVIQNPRYQVTQFGKPVTLSCSQTLNHNVMYWYQQKSSQAPKLLFHYYDKDFNNEADTPDNFQSRRPNTSFCFLDIRSPGLGDTAMYLCATSRGLQALWYEQYFGPGTRLTVT.

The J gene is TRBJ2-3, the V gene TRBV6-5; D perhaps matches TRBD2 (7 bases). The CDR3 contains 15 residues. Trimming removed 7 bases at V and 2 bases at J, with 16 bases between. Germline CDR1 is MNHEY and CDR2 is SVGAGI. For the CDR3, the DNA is TGTGCCAGCAAGCCCGGGGGGCCCCTCACAGATACGCAGTATTTT. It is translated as CASKPGGPLTDTQYF.

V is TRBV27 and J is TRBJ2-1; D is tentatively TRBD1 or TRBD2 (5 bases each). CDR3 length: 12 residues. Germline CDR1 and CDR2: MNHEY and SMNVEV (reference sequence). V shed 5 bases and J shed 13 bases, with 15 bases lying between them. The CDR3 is CASSPNRGEQFF. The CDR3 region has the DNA TGTGCCAGCAGTCCCAACCGAGGGGAACAGTTCTTC.

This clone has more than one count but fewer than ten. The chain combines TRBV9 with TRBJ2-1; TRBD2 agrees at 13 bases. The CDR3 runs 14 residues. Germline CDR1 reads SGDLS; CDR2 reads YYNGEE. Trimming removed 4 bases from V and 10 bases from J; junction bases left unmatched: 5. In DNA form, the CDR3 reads TGTGCCAGCAGCTTAGGGACTAGCGGGGTCGAGCAGTTCTTC. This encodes CASSLGTSGVEQFF. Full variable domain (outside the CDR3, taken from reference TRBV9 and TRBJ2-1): DSGVTQTPKHLITATGQRVTLRCSPRSGDLSVYWYQQSLDQGLQFLIQYYNGEERAKGNILERFSAQQFPDLHSELNLSSLELGDSALYFCASSLGTSGVEQFFGPGTRLTVL.

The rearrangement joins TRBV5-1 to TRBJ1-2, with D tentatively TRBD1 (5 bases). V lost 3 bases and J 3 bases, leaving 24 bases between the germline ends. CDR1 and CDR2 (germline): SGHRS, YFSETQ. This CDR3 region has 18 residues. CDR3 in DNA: TGCGCCAGCAGCTCCGCGGAGGACTCAGGGCTTCCCTACTATGGCTACACCTTC. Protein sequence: CASSSAEDSGLPYYGYTF. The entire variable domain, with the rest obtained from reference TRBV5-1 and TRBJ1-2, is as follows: KAGVTQTPRYLIKTRGQQVTLSCSPISGHRSVSWYQQTPGQGLQFLFEYFSETQRNKGNFPGRFSGRQFSNSRSEMNVSTLELGDSALYLCASSSAEDSGLPYYGYTFGSGTRLTVV.

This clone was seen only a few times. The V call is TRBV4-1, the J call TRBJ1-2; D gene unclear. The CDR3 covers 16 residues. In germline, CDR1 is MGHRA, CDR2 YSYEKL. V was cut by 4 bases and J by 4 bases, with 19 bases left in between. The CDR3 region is CASSPTQDPALYGYTF. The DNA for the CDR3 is TGCGCCAGCAGCCCTACACAAGACCCGGCCCTCTATGGCTACACCTTC.

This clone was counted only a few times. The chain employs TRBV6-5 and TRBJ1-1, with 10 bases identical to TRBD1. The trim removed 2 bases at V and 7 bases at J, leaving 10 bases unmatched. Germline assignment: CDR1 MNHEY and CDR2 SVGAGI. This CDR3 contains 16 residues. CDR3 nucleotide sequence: TGTGCCAGCAGTTACCGAGCGGGACAGGGGTTGGGTGAAGCTTTCTTT. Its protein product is CASSYRAGQGLGEAFF.

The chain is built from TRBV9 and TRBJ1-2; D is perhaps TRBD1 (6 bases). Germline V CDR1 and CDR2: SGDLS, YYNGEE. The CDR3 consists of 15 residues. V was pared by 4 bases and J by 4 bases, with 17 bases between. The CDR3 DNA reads TGTGCCAGCAGCTCCCAGTCAGGGGATATCTATGGCTACACCTTC. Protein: CASSSQSGDIYGYTF.

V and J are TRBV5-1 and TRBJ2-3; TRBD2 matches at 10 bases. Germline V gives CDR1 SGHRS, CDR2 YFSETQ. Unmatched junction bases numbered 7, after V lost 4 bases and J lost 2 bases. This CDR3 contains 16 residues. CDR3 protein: CASSPTSGTSTDTQYF. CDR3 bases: TGCGCCAGCAGCCCTACTAGCGGGACCTCCACAGATACGCAGTATTTT. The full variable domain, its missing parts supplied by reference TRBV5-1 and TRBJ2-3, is KAGVTQTPRYLIKTRGQQVTLSCSPISGHRSVSWYQQTPGQGLQFLFEYFSETQRNKGNFPGRFSGRQFSNSRSEMNVSTLELGDSALYLCASSPTSGTSTDTQYFGPGTRLTVL.

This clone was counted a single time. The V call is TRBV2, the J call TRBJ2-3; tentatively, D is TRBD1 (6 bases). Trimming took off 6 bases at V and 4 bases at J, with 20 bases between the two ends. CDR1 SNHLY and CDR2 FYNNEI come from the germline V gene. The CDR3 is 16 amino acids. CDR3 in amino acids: CASRGAPGHGADTQYF. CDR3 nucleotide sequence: TGTGCCAGCAGGGGCGCCCCGGGACACGGCGCAGATACGCAGTATTTT.

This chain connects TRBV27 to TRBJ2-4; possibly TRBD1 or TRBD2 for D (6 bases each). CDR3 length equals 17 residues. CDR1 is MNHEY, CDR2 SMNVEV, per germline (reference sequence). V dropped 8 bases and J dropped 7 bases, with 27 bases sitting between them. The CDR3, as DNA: TGTGCCAGCTCACTGGAAGGGGGGCGCTGGGGTCCGAACATTCAGTACTTC. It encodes CASSLEGGRWGPNIQYF.